The 23 T cell receptor beta chains in this list originate from one sample, sequenced in a study of cytomegalovirus exposure and HLA in healthy donors. Both 60 Vbeta primers and 13 Jbeta primers went into the PCR. Sequenced by immunoSEQ multiplex PCR; TCRdb stores in-frame clones only, minus some. The table shows more than 110,000 clones, with less than 80% occurring only once. The sequenced material came from PBMCs. These receptors all come from a woman aged 45-65 years in good health and CMV-seropositive.

V usage is TRBV15 and J usage is TRBJ2-2, with D tentatively TRBD2 (5 bases). Germline V lookup: CDR1 LNHNV, CDR2 YYDKDF (reference sequence). The CDR3 is 13 residues long. V lost 11 bases, J lost 2 bases, and 12 bases lay in between. The DNA of the CDR3 is TGTGCCGTAGGGTCGGGAAACACCGGGGAGCTGTTTTTT. It yields the protein CAVGSGNTGELFF.

The rearrangement links TRBV10-3 to TRBJ2-5; 9 positions match TRBD2. The CDR3 is made up of 15 amino acids. Trimming at V came to 5 bases and at J to 4 bases, leaving 8 bases not matched to a gene. Germline V gene sequence: CDR1 ENHRY, CDR2 SYGVKD. The CDR3 region is CAISTLTSGIETQYF. Here the CDR3 DNA reads TGTGCCATCAGTACCCTGACTAGCGGTATAGAGACCCAGTACTTC.

This chain links TRBV29-1 with TRBJ1-3, with D unresolved. V was clipped by 7 bases and J by 0 bases, with 10 bases between them. Germline V lookup: CDR1 SQVTM, CDR2 ANQGSEA. The CDR3 runs to 13 residues. The CDR3: CSAGNFSGNTIYF. The CDR3 DNA reads as TGCAGCGCCGGGAACTTCTCTGGAAACACCATATATTTT.

V usage is TRBV7-8 and J usage is TRBJ1-5; D gene ambiguous. V lost 5 bases and J lost 4, with 9 bases in between. The germline V gene encodes CDR1 SGHVS and CDR2 FQNEAQ. The CDR3 is 13 amino acids. The CDR3 reads CASSPLANQPQHF. The CDR3 DNA is TGTGCCAGCAGCCCACTCGCAAATCAGCCCCAGCATTTT.

The chain carries TRBV19 and TRBJ1-5; TRBD1 might be the D (5 bases). This CDR3 is built from 11 residues. V gave up 6 bases and J gave up 9 bases, with 9 bases separating them. Germline V gene lookup returns CDR1 LNHDA and CDR2 SQIVND (reference sequence). This CDR3 is CASSDSLPQHF. For the CDR3, the DNA is TGTGCCAGTAGCGACAGCCTGCCCCAGCATTTT.

This clone came up once. The chain combines TRBV6-1 with TRBJ1-1, with 8 bases matching TRBD1. Trimming cost V 8 bases and J 11 bases; bases outside gene matches: 4. CDR1 is MNHNS and CDR2 is SASEGT in the germline V gene. The CDR3 runs 10 residues. The CDR3 DNA sequence: TGTGCCAGCGGGGACAGGAGGGCTTTCTTT. It encodes CASGDRRAFF.

The chain is built from TRBV5-4 and TRBJ1-2; 9 bases map to TRBD1. This CDR3 contains 13 residues. CDR1 and CDR2 (germline): SGHNT, YYREEE (reference sequence). Trimming cost V 4 bases and J 8 bases; bases outside gene matches: 6. DNA for the CDR3: TGTGCCAGCAGCACGGACAGGGGACAAGGCTACACCTTC. It encodes CASSTDRGQGYTF.

This clone was counted a few times. This chain joins TRBV7-6 and TRBJ2-2; 9 bases fit TRBD1. Germline V gene lookup returns CDR1 SGHVS and CDR2 FNYEAQ. Trimming at V came to 6 bases and at J to 2 bases, leaving 1 base not matched to a gene. There are 14 residues in the CDR3. The DNA of the CDR3 is TGTGCCAGCAGGGACAGGGGTAACACCGGGGAGCTGTTTTTT. Encoded protein: CASRDRGNTGELFF.

This clone was detected only a few times. The chain couples TRBV6-1 to TRBJ2-7; D is perhaps TRBD1 (6 bases). The V gene's germline CDR1 is MNHNS and CDR2 SASEGT. V gave up 2 bases and J gave up 0 bases, with 8 bases separating them. The CDR3 consists of 14 residues. The chain's CDR3 is CASSEQGNSYEQYF. Written as DNA, the CDR3 is TGTGCCAGCAGTGAACAGGGGAACTCCTACGAGCAGTACTTC.

This clone was counted once. The chain carries TRBV5-1 and TRBJ2-2; 9 bases fit TRBD1. V shed 1 base and J 5 bases; nucleotides not matched to a gene: 3. The CDR3 runs to 15 residues. Germline values: CDR1 SGHRS, CDR2 YFSETQ. The CDR3 DNA follows: TGCGCCAGCAGCTTGTGGACAGGGGAAACCGGGGAGCTGTTTTTT. It encodes CASSLWTGETGELFF.

The J gene is TRBJ1-5, the V gene TRBV4-1, with D tentatively TRBD1 (5 bases). The V gene's germline CDR1 is MGHRA and CDR2 YSYEKL. V lost 0 bases and J lost 5, with 11 bases in between. The length of the CDR3 is 15 residues. CDR3 region: CASSQDGQGDQPQHF. DNA for the CDR3: TGCGCCAGCAGCCAAGATGGGCAGGGCGATCAGCCCCAGCATTTT.

The rearrangement joins TRBV5-6 to TRBJ1-2, with TRBD1 identical over 9 bases. Germline V lookup: CDR1 SGHDT, CDR2 YYEEEE. Losses at the gene ends were 4 bases for V and 3 bases for J; bases not matched to a gene: 10. The CDR3 loop spans 16 amino acids. The CDR3 spells CASSMGSGQGYYGYTF. In nucleotides, the CDR3 is TGTGCCAGCAGCATGGGTTCGGGACAGGGATACTATGGCTACACCTTC.

The gene calls are TRBV6-5 and TRBJ1-2; D unclear. V lost 6 bases, J lost 0 bases, and 8 bases lay in between. The germline CDR1 and CDR2 sequences are MNHEY and SVGAGI. The CDR3 totals 13 residues. The CDR3 nucleotides read TGTGCCAGCAGAGTTCAGGCTAACTATGGCTACACCTTC. Amino acid sequence: CASRVQANYGYTF.

The CDR3 sequence: CASSSRSVSYNEQFF. The CDR3 nucleotides are TGTGCCAGCAGCTCCCGTTCGGTGTCCTACAATGAGCAGTTCTTC. This chain joins TRBV7-2 and TRBJ2-1, with D hard to call. There are 15 residues in the CDR3. Per the germline V gene, CDR1 is SGHTA and CDR2 is FQGNSA. Trimming took off 4 bases at V and 1 base at J, with 11 bases between the two ends.

This clone was counted a few times. This chain connects TRBV29-1 to TRBJ2-2; a weak D match, TRBD1 (5 bases). The CDR3 runs to 15 residues. The V end lost 2 bases, the J end lost 1 base, and 11 bases lay between the germline ends. Germline lookup yields CDR1 SQVTM and CDR2 ANQGSEA. The CDR3 sequence is CSVESSGLNTGELFF. The CDR3 region has the DNA TGCAGCGTTGAATCTTCAGGGTTGAACACCGGGGAGCTGTTTTTT.

V and J are TRBV7-2 and TRBJ1-5; tentatively, D is TRBD1 (6 bases). This CDR3 spans 15 amino acids. V lost 2 bases and J lost 1, with 9 bases in between. Germline-derived CDR1 and CDR2 are SGHTA and FQGNSA. The CDR3 nucleotides read TGTGCCAGCAGCTTACTGGGGGCCAGCAATCAGCCCCAGCATTTT. It encodes CASSLLGASNQPQHF.

The V gene is TRBV5-1, the J gene TRBJ1-1; D possibly corresponds to TRBD1 (5 bases). The CDR3 covers 15 residues. The V end lost 6 bases, the J end lost 3 bases, and 18 bases lay between the germline ends. Germline CDR1 is SGHRS and CDR2 is YFSETQ. Written as DNA, the CDR3 is TGCGCCAGCAACGGGGAGGGCTGGGGGGACACTGAAGCTTTCTTT. The encoded protein is CASNGEGWGDTEAFF.

The rearrangement joins TRBV5-1 to TRBJ2-1; 11 bases align to TRBD2. The CDR3 loop spans 15 amino acids. J was trimmed by 5 bases and V by 7 bases; bases with no gene match: 8. Germline V gene sequence: CDR1 SGHRS, CDR2 YFSETQ. This chain's CDR3 is CASVALAGGHNEQFF. Written as DNA, the CDR3 is TGCGCCAGCGTCGCTCTAGCGGGGGGTCACAATGAGCAGTTCTTC.

This sequence joins TRBV9 and TRBJ1-2; 7 bases fit TRBD1. This CDR3 comprises 15 residues. The V segment lost 3 bases and the J segment 4 bases; nucleotides outside the gene matches: 9. Germline V gene sequence: CDR1 SGDLS, CDR2 YYNGEE. The DNA for the CDR3 is TGTGCCAGCAGCGCAGAGAGGGGGCTCCTCTATGGCTACACCTTC. Translated, it gives CASSAERGLLYGYTF.

J is TRBJ2-1 and V is TRBV27, with 8 bases aligning to TRBD1. This CDR3 is 15 amino acids long. CDR1 is MNHEY, CDR2 SMNVEV, per germline (reference sequence). V lost 5 bases to trimming and J lost 5 bases; unmatched junction nucleotides: 8. The CDR3 region has the DNA TGTGCCAGCAGTCCCGGACAGGGATTCGACAATGAGCAGTTCTTC. Translation gives CASSPGQGFDNEQFF.

This sequence joins TRBV5-1 and TRBJ1-2, with D tentatively TRBD1 (6 bases). CDR1 is SGHRS, CDR2 YFSETQ, per germline. The CDR3 runs to 14 residues. The germline V and J ends were trimmed by 0 bases and 4 bases, with 10 bases remaining between them. This CDR3 reads CASSLDTGPYGYTF. As DNA, the CDR3 is TGCGCCAGCAGCTTGGATACAGGGCCCTATGGCTACACCTTC.

The chain is built from TRBV29-1 and TRBJ2-7, with D uncertain. CDR3 length equals 13 residues. From germline, CDR1 is SQVTM and CDR2 ANQGSEA. Trimming shortened V by 5 bases and J by 2 bases, and 13 bases separated the two germline ends. CDR3 loop: CSVRRAETYEQYF. The CDR3 nucleotides are TGCAGCGTTCGTCGAGCCGAGACCTACGAGCAGTACTTC.

J is TRBJ2-1 and V is TRBV5-1; 8 nucleotides line up with TRBD2. With 1 base clipped from V and 5 bases from J, the junction kept 2 bases outside the gene matches. This CDR3 has 14 residues. Looked up from germline, CDR1 is SGHRS and CDR2 is YFSETQ. The CDR3 nucleotides read TGCGCCAGCAGCTTGACGGGGGGGAACAATGAGCAGTTCTTC. Amino acids: CASSLTGGNNEQFF.